This TCR beta chain was sequenced during a study of blood T cells in healthy people across ages. The second PCR ran roughly 7 to 12 cycles with a sample-barcoded 5' primer and J-beta primers. TCRdb fed the 5' RACE reads into MiXCR, producing one record per CDR3 protein. Here the sample spans some 1,000,000 distinct CDR3 sequences, around 25% being singletons. Germline V gene sequence: CDR1 DFQATT, CDR2 SNEGSKA (reference sequence). The CDR3 has 14 amino acids. This clonotype occurred a few times. These same records also appear under a second study, on T cells of mothers and their children.

Source material: blood. The J gene is TRBJ2-5, the V gene TRBV20-1, with TRBD2 matching 11 bases. The assigned J gene may be wrong: the sequence end matches TRBJ2-1 better. The receptor comes from a girl aged 2-9 years in good health. Here the CDR3 reads CSARDLAGGNEQFF. The CDR3 nucleotides are TGCAGTGCTAGAGATCTAGCGGGGGGCAATGAGCAGTTCTTC.